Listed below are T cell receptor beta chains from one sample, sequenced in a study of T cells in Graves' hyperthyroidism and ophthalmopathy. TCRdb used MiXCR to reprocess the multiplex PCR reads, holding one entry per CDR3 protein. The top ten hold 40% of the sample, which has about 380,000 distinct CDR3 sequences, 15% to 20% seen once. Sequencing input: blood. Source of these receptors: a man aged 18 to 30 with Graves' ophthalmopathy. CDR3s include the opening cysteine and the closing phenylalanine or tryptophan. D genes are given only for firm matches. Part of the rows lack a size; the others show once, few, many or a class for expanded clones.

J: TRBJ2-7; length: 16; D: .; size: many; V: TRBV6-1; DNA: TGTGCCAGCAGTTCCCCCGGCAGGGGATTCTCCTACGAGCAGTACTTC; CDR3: CASSSPGRGFSYEQYF
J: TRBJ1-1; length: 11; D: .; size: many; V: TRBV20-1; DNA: TGCAGTGCTAGTAAAAACACTGAAGCTTTCTTT; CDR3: CSASKNTEAFF
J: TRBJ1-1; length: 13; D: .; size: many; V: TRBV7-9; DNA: TGTGCCAGCAGCTCAATAAAGAGAGCTGAAGCTTTCTTT; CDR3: CASSSIKRAEAFF
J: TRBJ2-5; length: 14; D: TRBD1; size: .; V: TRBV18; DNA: TGTGCCAGCTCACCAGATACAGGGGAAGAGACCCAGTACTTC; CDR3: CASSPDTGEETQYF
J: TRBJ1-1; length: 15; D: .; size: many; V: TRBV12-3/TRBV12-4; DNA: TGTGCCAGCAGTCGAGGGACGGTGGGGAACACTGAAGCTTTCTTT; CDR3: CASSRGTVGNTEAFF
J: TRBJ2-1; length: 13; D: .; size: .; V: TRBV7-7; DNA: TGTGCCAGCAGCTTAGGGGCGGGTAATGAGCAGTTCTTC; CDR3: CASSLGAGNEQFF
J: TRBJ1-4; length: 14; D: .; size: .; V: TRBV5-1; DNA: TGCGCCAGCAGTGAGAGAGCAACTAATGAAAAACTGTTTTTT; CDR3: CASSERATNEKLFF
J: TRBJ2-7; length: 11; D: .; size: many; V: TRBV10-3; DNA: TGTGCCACCTCGCCTAGCTACGAGCAGTACTTC; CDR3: CATSPSYEQYF
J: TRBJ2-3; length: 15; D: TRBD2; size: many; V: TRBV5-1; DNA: TGCGCCAGCAGCCCCATCGGACTAGGCGCAGATACGCAGTATTTT; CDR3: CASSPIGLGADTQYF
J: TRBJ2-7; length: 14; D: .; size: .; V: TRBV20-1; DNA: TGCAGTGCTATGGGTGAGGGGCTATCCTACGAGCAGTACTTC; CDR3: CSAMGEGLSYEQYF
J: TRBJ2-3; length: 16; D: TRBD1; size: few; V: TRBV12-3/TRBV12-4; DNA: TGTGCCAGCAGCAACCCCGGGACAGAGGGGACAGATACGCAGTATTTT; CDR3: CASSNPGTEGTDTQYF
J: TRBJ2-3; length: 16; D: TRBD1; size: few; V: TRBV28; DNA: TGTGCCAGCAGTCTCTCAGGACAGGGTGGGGCAGATACGCAGTATTTT; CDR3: CASSLSGQGGADTQYF
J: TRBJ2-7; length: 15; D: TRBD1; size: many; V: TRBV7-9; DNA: TGTGCCAGCAGCGGTTTCGGGGACAGGGGGAACGAGCAGTACTTC; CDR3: CASSGFGDRGNEQYF
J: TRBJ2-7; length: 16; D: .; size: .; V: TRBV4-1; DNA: TGCGCCAGCAGCCACCCGGGGGCCCTCCCCGCCTACGAGCAGTACTTC; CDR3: CASSHPGALPAYEQYF
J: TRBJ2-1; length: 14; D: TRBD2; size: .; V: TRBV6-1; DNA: TGTGCCAGCAGAGAAGCGGGAGCGGTGAATGAGCAGTTCTTC; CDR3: CASREAGAVNEQFF
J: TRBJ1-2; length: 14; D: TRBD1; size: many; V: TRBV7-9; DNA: TGTGCCAGCAGCCGGGACAGGGGGGGCTATGGCTACACCTTC; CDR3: CASSRDRGGYGYTF
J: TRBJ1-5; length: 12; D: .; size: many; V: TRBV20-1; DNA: TGCAGTGCTAGGGAGAGCAATCAGCCCCAGCATTTT; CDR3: CSARESNQPQHF
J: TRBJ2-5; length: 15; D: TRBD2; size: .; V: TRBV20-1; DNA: TGCAGTGCCCGACTAGCGGGGGGCCTGTGGGAGACCCAGTACTTC; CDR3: CSARLAGGLWETQYF
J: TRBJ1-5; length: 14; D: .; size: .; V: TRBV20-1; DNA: TGCAGTGCGGGGACGGTCCAAAGCAATCAGCCCCAGCATTTT; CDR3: CSAGTVQSNQPQHF
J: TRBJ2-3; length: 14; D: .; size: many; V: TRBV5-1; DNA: TGCGCCAGCAGCCCGTTGTGGTCGGGCGATACGCAGTATTTT; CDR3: CASSPLWSGDTQYF
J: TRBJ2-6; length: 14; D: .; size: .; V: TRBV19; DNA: TGTGCCAGTAGGACGTCCTCTGGGGCCAACGTCCTGACTTTC; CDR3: CASRTSSGANVLTF
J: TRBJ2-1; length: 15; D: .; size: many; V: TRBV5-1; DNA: TGCGCCAGCAGCTTGGCAGGGGACACCTACAATGAGCAGTTCTTC; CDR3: CASSLAGDTYNEQFF
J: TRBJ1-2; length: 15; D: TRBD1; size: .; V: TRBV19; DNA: TGTGCCAGCACCGAGGGGGCTGGGGAAAGCTATGGCTACACCTTC; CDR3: CASTEGAGESYGYTF
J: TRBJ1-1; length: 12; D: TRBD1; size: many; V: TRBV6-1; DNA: TGTGCCAGCAGACCAGGACAGGCTGAAGCTTTCTTT; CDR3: CASRPGQAEAFF
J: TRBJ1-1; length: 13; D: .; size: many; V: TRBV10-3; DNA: TGTGCCATCAGTGGTGCCCCGAACACTGAAGCTTTCTTT; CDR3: CAISGAPNTEAFF
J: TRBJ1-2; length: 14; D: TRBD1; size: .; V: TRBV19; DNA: TGTGCCAGTAGTCCCTCCGGGACAGGGGGTGGCTACACCTTC; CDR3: CASSPSGTGGGYTF
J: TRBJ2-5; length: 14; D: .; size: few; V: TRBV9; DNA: TGTGCCAGCAGCAAAGGGGGAACCCAAGAGACCCAGTACTTC; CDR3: CASSKGGTQETQYF
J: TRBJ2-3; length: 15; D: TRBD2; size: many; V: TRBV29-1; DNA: TGCAGCGTTGTCCAGGCGGGGGGGCCGACAGATACGCAGTATTTT; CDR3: CSVVQAGGPTDTQYF
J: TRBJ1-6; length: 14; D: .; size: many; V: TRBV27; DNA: TGTGCCAGCAGTTTCACAGGGAATAATTCACCCCTCCACTTT; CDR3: CASSFTGNNSPLHF